What follows are 6 T cell receptor beta chains derived from one specimen sequenced in a study of T cells after yellow fever vaccination. In TCRdb, the 5' RACE reads were re-called with MiXCR into one record per CDR3 protein. The data hold around 610,000 distinct CDR3 sequences, with about 13% observed a single time. Sequences were derived from PBMCs, sampled on the day of the yellow fever booster vaccination. These receptors came from a man aged 25-45 years who received the YFV17D yellow fever vaccine.

In its sample, this clonotype was seen a few times. The chain recombines TRBV24-1 with TRBJ2-3; D ambiguous. From germline, CDR1 is KGHDR and CDR2 SFDVKD. V lost 5 bases and J 4 bases, leaving 3 bases between the germline ends. The CDR3 has 11 residues. The CDR3 here is CATSVADTQYF. The CDR3 region has the DNA TGTGCCACCAGTGTAGCAGATACGCAGTATTTT.

This clonotype was observed at least ten times. This chain joins TRBV7-8 and TRBJ1-1; weak D call: TRBD1 (5 bases). The CDR3 sequence is 18 residues long. Per germline, CDR1 SGHVS and CDR2 FQNEAQ. V lost 3 bases to trimming and J lost 3 bases, with 23 bases between them. DNA of the CDR3: TGTGCCAGCAGCTTCCCGAAAGAAAGGGGATCGGGCCACACTGAAGCTTTCTTT. It specifies CASSFPKERGSGHTEAFF.

The chain joins TRBV9 to TRBJ2-3; TRBD1 is a possible D gene (6 bases). Trimming took 3 bases from V and 2 from J, leaving 16 bases between them. This CDR3 has 16 amino acids. Germline CDR1 reads SGDLS; CDR2 reads YYNGEE. The CDR3 DNA sequence: TGTGCCAGCAGCGCGACGACAGGAGAAGCCACAGATACGCAGTATTTT. It codes for CASSATTGEATDTQYF. Looking up the rest from reference TRBV9 and TRBJ2-3 gives the full variable domain: DSGVTQTPKHLITATGQRVTLRCSPRSGDLSVYWYQQSLDQGLQFLIQYYNGEERAKGNILERFSAQQFPDLHSELNLSSLELGDSALYFCASSATTGEATDTQYFGPGTRLTVL.

The chain carries TRBV7-2 and TRBJ2-4, with 8 bases fitting TRBD1. Per germline, CDR1 SGHTA and CDR2 FQGNSA. The CDR3 covers 15 residues. The J segment lost 7 bases and the V segment lost 1 base, leaving 6 bases of the junction unmatched. The CDR3 nucleotides are TGTGCCAGCAGCTTAGGGACAGGGAGTTTCAACATTCAGTACTTC. This encodes CASSLGTGSFNIQYF.

The rearrangement uses TRBV27 and TRBJ2-1; 7 positions match TRBD2. Germline CDR1 is MNHEY and CDR2 is SMNVEV (reference sequence). CDR3 length: 15 residues. V dropped 6 bases and J dropped 7; count of bases not matched to a gene: 12. CDR3 in amino acids: CASSTYTAGLNEQFF. DNA for the CDR3: TGTGCCAGCAGCACCTACACAGCGGGGCTGAATGAGCAGTTCTTC.

The table lists this clonotype with a few counts. The CDR3 loop reads CASSTPGLADTSGELFF. The CDR3 region has the DNA TGTGCCAGCAGTACCCCGGGACTAGCGGACACATCCGGGGAGCTGTTTTTT. The chain joins TRBV6-1 to TRBJ2-2; 11 bases agree with TRBD2. The CDR3 runs to 17 residues. Losses at the gene ends were 5 bases for V and 6 bases for J; bases not matched to a gene: 11. Germline CDR1 and CDR2: MNHNS and SASEGT.